This T cell receptor beta chain was sequenced during a study of T cell repertoires in cytomegalovirus infection. Overall study context: Public TCR beta signatures provided an indication of both CMV infection and a matching HLA type. Overall study findings and caveats: Dominating the ex vivo response were TCR beta clonotypes that were CMV-specific and HLA-C-restricted.

TCRdb independently ran MiXCR on the reads; one entry per CDR3 protein. This table has some 200,000 distinct CDR3 sequences, about 21% appearing once. This clonotype turned up a few times. Its antigen is not known. The CDR3 is 16 residues long. In germline, CDR1 is MGHRA, CDR2 YSYEKL. V lost 0 bases, J lost 1 base, and 12 bases lay in between. The receptor was derived from a human donor in good health (CMV status not recorded). Some clones in this sample may be carry-over from other donors' samples. Sample: PBMCs. The rearrangement links TRBV4-1 to TRBJ2-5; maybe TRBD2 (7 bases). CDR3 in DNA: TGCGCCAGCAGCCAAGAAGGGGGGGGCCGCCAAGAGACCCAGTACTTC. It is translated as CASSQEGGGRQETQYF.